The rows below give T cell receptor beta chains drawn from one sample of a study of regulatory T cells in long-lasting Graves disease. Each CDR3 protein gets one entry after TCRdb re-called the multiplex PCR reads with MiXCR. The sample has around 400,000 distinct CDR3 sequences, 15% seen once. In addition, the sample was reused for a study of T cells in Graves' hyperthyroidism and ophthalmopathy.

Sequenced here: peripheral blood mononuclear cells (PBMCs), sampled at new diagnosis, from a patient treated with antithyroid drugs. These receptors were collected from a woman aged 40-49 years with Graves disease. Both conserved end residues are part of each CDR3. The D gene is left open where the match is weak. For some rows the clone size is stated as once, few or many, or as a class when expanded; others skip it.

abundance: many; j_gene: TRBJ1-4; v_gene: TRBV30; d_gene: -; CDR3nt: TGTGCCTGGAGTGTAGATCTCAGAGAGCAAAAACTGTTTTTT; CDR3aa: CAWSVDLREQKLFF
abundance: many; j_gene: TRBJ2-3; v_gene: TRBV20-1; d_gene: -; CDR3nt: TGCAGTGCTAGAGGGGGCCAGGAGACGGTCACAGATACGCAGTATTTT; CDR3aa: CSARGGQETVTDTQYF
abundance: many; j_gene: TRBJ1-4; v_gene: TRBV11-3; d_gene: TRBD1; CDR3nt: TGTGCCAGCAGCGATCGGGGACAGTACAATGAAAAACTGTTTTTT; CDR3aa: CASSDRGQYNEKLFF
abundance: -; j_gene: TRBJ1-5; v_gene: TRBV12-5; d_gene: -; CDR3nt: TGTGCTAGTGGGGGGGGCGCGGGACGTATGTGGCCCCAGCATTTT; CDR3aa: CASGGGAGRMWPQHF
abundance: -; j_gene: TRBJ2-1; v_gene: TRBV20-1; d_gene: TRBD2; CDR3nt: TGCAGTGCCCCGGGACTAAGTTTTTACAATGAGCAGTTCTTC; CDR3aa: CSAPGLSFYNEQFF
abundance: few; j_gene: TRBJ2-7; v_gene: TRBV20-1; d_gene: -; CDR3nt: TGCAGTGCTAGAGGGACGCGGGCATACGAGCAGTACTTC; CDR3aa: CSARGTRAYEQYF
abundance: many; j_gene: TRBJ2-1; v_gene: TRBV7-6; d_gene: TRBD2; CDR3nt: TGTGCCAGCAGCTTAGCTGGCGGGGGGCACAATGAGCAGTTCTTC; CDR3aa: CASSLAGGGHNEQFF
abundance: many; j_gene: TRBJ2-3; v_gene: TRBV11-2; d_gene: TRBD2; CDR3nt: TGTGCCAGCAGCTCCCGGACTAGCCCGCCAGATACGCAGTATTTT; CDR3aa: CASSSRTSPPDTQYF
abundance: few; j_gene: TRBJ1-5; v_gene: TRBV6-2/TRBV6-3; d_gene: -; CDR3nt: TGTGCCACCCAATCTTCGGGTCAGCCCCAGCATTTT; CDR3aa: CATQSSGQPQHF
abundance: few; j_gene: TRBJ2-1; v_gene: TRBV27; d_gene: TRBD1; CDR3nt: TGTGCCAGCAGTTCCATGACAGGGACGGCCTACAATGAGCGGTTCTTC; CDR3aa: CASSSMTGTAYNERFF
abundance: -; j_gene: TRBJ1-1; v_gene: TRBV27; d_gene: TRBD1; CDR3nt: TGTGCCAGCAAACAGCAGGGGGGCAACACTGAAGCTTTCTTT; CDR3aa: CASKQQGGNTEAFF
abundance: -; j_gene: TRBJ1-3; v_gene: TRBV18; d_gene: TRBD1; CDR3nt: TGTGCCAGCTCATCCGACAGGGGAGGGAACACCATATATTTT; CDR3aa: CASSSDRGGNTIYF
abundance: few; j_gene: TRBJ2-1; v_gene: TRBV28; d_gene: TRBD2; CDR3nt: TGTGCCAGCAGCCCCGGACTAGCGGGACCTGAAAGCCTACTCGATGAGCAGTTCTTC; CDR3aa: CASSPGLAGPESLLDEQFF
abundance: many; j_gene: TRBJ2-6; v_gene: TRBV2; d_gene: -; CDR3nt: TGTGCCAGCAGTGAGGGGGACTCTGGGGCCAACGTCCTGACTTTC; CDR3aa: CASSEGDSGANVLTF
abundance: many; j_gene: TRBJ2-2; v_gene: TRBV7-8; d_gene: -; CDR3nt: TGTGCCAGCAGCCCGTTTGAGGTCAGCGCGAACACCGGGGAGCTGTTTTTT; CDR3aa: CASSPFEVSANTGELFF
abundance: many; j_gene: TRBJ2-1; v_gene: TRBV10-1; d_gene: TRBD2; CDR3nt: TGCGCCAGCAGTGAACCCCCCGGCACTAGCGGGAGAAATGGGTCCTACAATGAGCAGTTCTTC; CDR3aa: CASSEPPGTSGRNGSYNEQFF
abundance: many; j_gene: TRBJ2-7; v_gene: TRBV28; d_gene: -; CDR3nt: TGTGCCAGCAGCGATATCTACGAGCAGTACTTC; CDR3aa: CASSDIYEQYF
abundance: many; j_gene: TRBJ1-1; v_gene: TRBV15; d_gene: TRBD1; CDR3nt: TGTGCCACCAGCAGAGGCCGACAGGGGCAGAACACTGAAGCTTTCTTT; CDR3aa: CATSRGRQGQNTEAFF
abundance: few; j_gene: TRBJ2-1; v_gene: TRBV5-5; d_gene: TRBD2; CDR3nt: TGTGCCAGCAGCTTGGCCGTCGGACTAGCGGGAGATGTGAATGAGCAGTTCTTC; CDR3aa: CASSLAVGLAGDVNEQFF
abundance: many; j_gene: TRBJ2-7; v_gene: TRBV7-7; d_gene: TRBD1; CDR3nt: TGTGCTAGCAGCTTAGACAGGGCGGGCGAGCAGTACTTC; CDR3aa: CASSLDRAGEQYF
abundance: few; j_gene: TRBJ1-5; v_gene: TRBV18; d_gene: TRBD1; CDR3nt: TGTGCCAGCTCACCAGACAGGGACCAGCCCCAGCATTTT; CDR3aa: CASSPDRDQPQHF
abundance: medium-sized; j_gene: TRBJ2-1; v_gene: TRBV11-2; d_gene: -; CDR3nt: TGTGCCAGCAGTTCGCCCGGGGACTTTATTGGTTTGAATGAGCAGTTCTTC; CDR3aa: CASSSPGDFIGLNEQFF
abundance: -; j_gene: TRBJ2-7; v_gene: TRBV29-1; d_gene: TRBD2; CDR3nt: TGCAGCGTTTTTCGACTAGCGGGAGGCTACGAGCAGTACTTC; CDR3aa: CSVFRLAGGYEQYF
abundance: many; j_gene: TRBJ1-1; v_gene: TRBV6-2/TRBV6-3; d_gene: TRBD1; CDR3nt: TGTGCCAGCAGTTGGGACAGGGGGCCCTCTGAAGCTTTCTTT; CDR3aa: CASSWDRGPSEAFF
abundance: few; j_gene: TRBJ1-1; v_gene: TRBV12-3/TRBV12-4; d_gene: -; CDR3nt: TGTGCCAGCAGCCCACTCAGGGATGTGAACACTGAAGCTTTCTTT; CDR3aa: CASSPLRDVNTEAFF
abundance: many; j_gene: TRBJ2-7; v_gene: TRBV11-2; d_gene: -; CDR3nt: TGTGCCAGCAGCTTAGTCCCAGCCTACGAGCAGTACTTC; CDR3aa: CASSLVPAYEQYF
abundance: many; j_gene: TRBJ2-7; v_gene: TRBV28; d_gene: -; CDR3nt: TGTGCCAGCAGCTTGTCAGGTTACGAGCAGTACTTC; CDR3aa: CASSLSGYEQYF
abundance: many; j_gene: TRBJ2-7; v_gene: TRBV29-1; d_gene: TRBD2; CDR3nt: TGCAGCGCTATACCAACTAGCGGGAGCAACGAGCAGTACTTC; CDR3aa: CSAIPTSGSNEQYF
abundance: many; j_gene: TRBJ2-1; v_gene: TRBV12-3/TRBV12-4; d_gene: -; CDR3nt: TGTGCCAGCAGTTTAATGAACAATGAGCAGTTCTTC; CDR3aa: CASSLMNNEQFF
abundance: few; j_gene: TRBJ2-7; v_gene: TRBV7-6; d_gene: TRBD2; CDR3nt: TGTGCCAGCAGCGCGGGGGCTAGCGGGTATTCTGTGCAGTACTTC; CDR3aa: CASSAGASGYSVQYF
abundance: few; j_gene: TRBJ2-7; v_gene: TRBV27; d_gene: TRBD2; CDR3nt: TGTGCCAGCAGTGTCAAACTAGCGGGAGGTAACTACGAGCAGTACTTC; CDR3aa: CASSVKLAGGNYEQYF